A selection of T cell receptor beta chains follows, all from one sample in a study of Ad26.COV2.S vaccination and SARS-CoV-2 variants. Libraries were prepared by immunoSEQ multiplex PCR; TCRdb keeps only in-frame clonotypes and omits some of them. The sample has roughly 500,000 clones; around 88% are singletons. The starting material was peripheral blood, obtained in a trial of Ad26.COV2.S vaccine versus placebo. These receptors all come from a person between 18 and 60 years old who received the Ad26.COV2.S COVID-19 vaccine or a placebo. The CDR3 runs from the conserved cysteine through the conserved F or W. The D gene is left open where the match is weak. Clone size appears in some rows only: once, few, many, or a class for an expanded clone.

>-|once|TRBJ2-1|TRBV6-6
TGTGCCAGCAGTTACTCGGGTTCAAATGAGCAGTTCTTC
CASSYSGSNEQFF
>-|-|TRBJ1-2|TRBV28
TGTGCCAGCAGTTTACTAGGGAGTAATGGCTACACCTTC
CASSLLGSNGYTF
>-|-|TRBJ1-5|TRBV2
TGTGCCAGCAGTCCCCCGGGAGTTGGCAATCAGCCCCAGCATTTT
CASSPPGVGNQPQHF
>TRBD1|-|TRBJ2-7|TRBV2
TGTGCCAGCTCGTCGACAGGGCCCTACGAGCAGTACTTC
CASSSTGPYEQYF
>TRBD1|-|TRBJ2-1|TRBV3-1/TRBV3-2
TGTGCCAGCAGCCTTGAGGACAGGTGGGGCAATGAGCAGTTCTTC
CASSLEDRWGNEQFF
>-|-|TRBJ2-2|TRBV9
TGTGCCAGCAAGGCGTTTTCCACCGGGGAGCTGTTTTTT
CASKAFSTGELFF
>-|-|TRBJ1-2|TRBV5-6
TGTGCCAGCGTAGGAGCAGGGTTCGGAAATGGCTACACCTTC
CASVGAGFGNGYTF
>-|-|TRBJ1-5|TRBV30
TGTGCCTGGAGTGTAGGTGAGAATCAGCCCCAGCATTTT
CAWSVGENQPQHF
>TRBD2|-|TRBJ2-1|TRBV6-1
TGTGCCAGCAGTGAACCGGGACTAGCGCTGTTCTTC
CASSEPGLALFF
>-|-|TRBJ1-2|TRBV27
TGTGCCAGCAGTTTATCCACAGTGCACCTGCCCGGGGGGGGCTACACCTTC
CASSLSTVHLPGGGYTF
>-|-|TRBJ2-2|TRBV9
TGTGCCAGCAGCGTAGGGACTACTACCGGGGAGCTGTTTTTT
CASSVGTTTGELFF
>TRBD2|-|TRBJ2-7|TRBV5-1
TGCGCCAGCAGCTTTCAGCGGGAGAGATACGAGCAGTACTTC
CASSFQRERYEQYF
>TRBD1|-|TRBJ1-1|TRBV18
TGTGCCAGCTCGCCGGGACAGGGGGAGAACACTGAAGCTTTCTTT
CASSPGQGENTEAFF
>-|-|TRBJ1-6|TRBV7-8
TGTGCCAGCAGCTTAGAAGACAGCAGCTCCTATAATTCACCCCTCCACTTT
CASSLEDSSSYNSPLHF
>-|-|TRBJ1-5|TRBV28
TGTGCCAGCAGCCCCCCTTTTTATCAGCCCCAGCATTTT
CASSPPFYQPQHF
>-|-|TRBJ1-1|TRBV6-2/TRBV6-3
TGTGCCAGCAGTTACTCAGGGGGACGAGGTGCTACTGAAGCTTTCTTT
CASSYSGGRGATEAFF
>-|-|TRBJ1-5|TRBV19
TGTGCCACCGGGGCCCACGACTTCCCACCGAGGCAGCCCCAGCATTTT
CATGAHDFPPRQPQHF
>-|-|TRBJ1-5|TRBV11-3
TGTGCCAGCAGCCTCCCCCCGATCAATACGGGGTATAGCAATCAGCCCCAGCATTTT
CASSLPPINTGYSNQPQHF
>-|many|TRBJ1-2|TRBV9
TGTGCCAGCAGCCTTACAGGGTTTGGCGGCTACACCTTC
CASSLTGFGGYTF
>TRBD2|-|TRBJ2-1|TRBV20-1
TGCAGTGCTAGTTGGCGGGAGGTATACAATGAGCAGTTCTTC
CSASWREVYNEQFF
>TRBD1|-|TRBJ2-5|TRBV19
TGTGCCAGTAGTGTCGGGACAGGTCGGGAGACCCAGTACTTC
CASSVGTGRETQYF
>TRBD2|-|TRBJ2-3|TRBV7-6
TGTGCCAGCAGCTTAGACCGCGGGAGGAGCTCGGGTACGCAGTATTTT
CASSLDRGRSSGTQYF
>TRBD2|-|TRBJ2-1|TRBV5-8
TGTGCCAGCAGCTTTGGACTAGCGGAATACAATGAGCAGTTCTTC
CASSFGLAEYNEQFF
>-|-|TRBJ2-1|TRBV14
TGTGCCAGCAGCCAAGCCCAGCCCGGCCAGGGGTGGAATGAGCAGTTCTTC
CASSQAQPGQGWNEQFF
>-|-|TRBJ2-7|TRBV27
TGTGCCAGCTCTAGACTAGGATCCTACGAGCAGTACTTC
CASSRLGSYEQYF
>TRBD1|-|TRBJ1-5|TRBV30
TGTGCCTGGACCGCCGGACAGGGCGATCAGCCCCAGCATTTT
CAWTAGQGDQPQHF
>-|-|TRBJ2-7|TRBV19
TGTGCCAGTAGTATAAACCTACTCACCTACGAGCAGTACTTC
CASSINLLTYEQYF
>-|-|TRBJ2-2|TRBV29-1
TGCAGCGTCAAAATATTGAACACCGGGGAGCTGTTTTTT
CSVKILNTGELFF
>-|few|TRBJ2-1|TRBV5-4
TGTGCCAGCAGCTTGGGGACTGAGAATGAGCAGTTCTTC
CASSLGTENEQFF